The rows below give T cell receptor beta chains drawn from one sample of a study of T-cell reconstitution after alpha-beta-depleted transplantation in children. Each CDR3 protein gets one entry after TCRdb re-called the PCR reads with MiXCR. The data hold about 610,000 distinct CDR3 sequences, with about 10% observed a single time. This material consisted of PBMCs from the stem cell graft donor, taken from the stem cell graft. The receptors come from a human donor who donated a stem cell graft to a child with acute myeloid leukemia. Each CDR3 is given with its conserved first and last residue. A D gene is named only where the DNA matches it firmly. Clone sizes are given selectively: once, few, many, or a class where the clone is expanded.

CDR3: CASSLKGLAGGRKADTQYF
DNA: TGTGCCAGCAGCTTAAAGGGCCTAGCAGGCGGGAGGAAGGCAGATACGCAGTATTTT
size: .
J: TRBJ2-3
D: TRBD2
V: TRBV7-3

CDR3: CSVEAPGVRSEQYF
DNA: TGCAGCGTTGAGGCCCCCGGGGTGAGGAGCGAGCAGTACTTC
size: many
J: TRBJ2-7
D: .
V: TRBV29-1

CDR3: CASSLARSSGRPPSYEQYF
DNA: TGTGCCAGCAGCTTAGCGCGGTCTAGCGGGAGGCCCCCTTCCTACGAGCAGTACTTC
size: few
J: TRBJ2-7
D: TRBD2
V: TRBV7-8

CDR3: CSGRDVFGTSGMTVEDTQYF
DNA: TGCAGTGGCAGGGATGTATTCGGGACTAGCGGGATGACAGTAGAAGATACGCAGTATTTT
size: few
J: TRBJ2-3
D: TRBD2
V: TRBV20-1

CDR3: CASRRDRANEKLFF
DNA: TGTGCCAGCAGACGGGACAGGGCCAATGAAAAACTGTTTTTT
size: many
J: TRBJ1-4
D: TRBD1
V: TRBV6-1

CDR3: CASSLRTGGRSVGSNEQFF
DNA: TGTGCCAGCAGCTTAAGGACAGGGGGTAGGAGTGTGGGTTCCAATGAGCAGTTCTTC
size: few
J: TRBJ2-1
D: TRBD1
V: TRBV11-2

CDR3: CASSSRGVVDTEAFF
DNA: TGTGCCAGCAGTTCGCGGGGGGTTGTGGACACTGAAGCTTTCTTT
size: few
J: TRBJ1-1
D: .
V: TRBV6-9

CDR3: CASSPGQGANTGELFF
DNA: TGTGCCAGCAGTCCAGGACAGGGGGCGAACACCGGGGAGCTGTTTTTT
size: .
J: TRBJ2-2
D: TRBD1
V: TRBV7-2

CDR3: CASSFGGAFYEQYF
DNA: TGTGCCAGCAGTTTCGGGGGGGCTTTTTACGAGCAGTACTTC
size: .
J: TRBJ2-7
D: TRBD2
V: TRBV28

CDR3: CASREDPGNTIYF
DNA: TGTGCCAGCAGGGAGGACCCAGGAAACACCATATATTTT
size: few
J: TRBJ1-3
D: .
V: TRBV6-6

CDR3: CASSPGGQETQYF
DNA: TGTGCCAGCAGTCCGGGGGGTCAGGAGACCCAGTACTTC
size: many
J: TRBJ2-5
D: TRBD2
V: TRBV7-2

CDR3: CASSERGHQETQYF
DNA: TGTGCCAGCAGTGAAAGGGGGCACCAAGAGACCCAGTACTTC
size: large
J: TRBJ2-5
D: TRBD1
V: TRBV25-1

CDR3: CASIGTSFHNEQFF
DNA: TGTGCCAGCATCGGGACTAGTTTCCACAATGAGCAGTTCTTC
size: few
J: TRBJ2-1
D: TRBD2
V: TRBV25-1

CDR3: CSASGLASTGELFF
DNA: TGCAGTGCTTCGGGACTAGCGAGCACCGGGGAGCTGTTTTTT
size: few
J: TRBJ2-2
D: TRBD2
V: TRBV20-1

CDR3: CASSLGIGITDTQYF
DNA: TGTGCCAGCAGCTTAGGGATCGGGATCACAGATACGCAGTATTTT
size: few
J: TRBJ2-3
D: .
V: TRBV11-2

CDR3: CSVDIGSMNTEAFF
DNA: TGCAGCGTTGATATAGGATCGATGAACACTGAAGCTTTCTTT
size: few
J: TRBJ1-1
D: .
V: TRBV29-1

CDR3: CASSPPLRGASRNYEQFF
DNA: TGTGCCAGCAGCCCTCCCCTTCGAGGGGCTTCCCGTAATTACGAGCAGTTCTTC
size: many
J: TRBJ2-1
D: .
V: TRBV3-1

CDR3: CAWSLGQGSYEQYF
DNA: TGTGCCTGGAGTCTGGGACAGGGTTCGTACGAGCAGTACTTC
size: .
J: TRBJ2-7
D: TRBD1
V: TRBV30

CDR3: CASSGTGASQPQHF
DNA: TGTGCCAGCAGCGGGACAGGGGCGAGTCAGCCCCAGCATTTT
size: .
J: TRBJ1-5
D: TRBD1
V: TRBV2

CDR3: CSARAGSYEQYF
DNA: TGCAGTGCTAGGGCAGGCTCCTACGAGCAGTACTTC
size: many
J: TRBJ2-7
D: .
V: TRBV20-1

CDR3: CASSLDGRLNTGELFF
DNA: TGCGCCAGCAGCTTGGATGGTCGGCTTAACACCGGGGAGCTGTTTTTT
size: many
J: TRBJ2-2
D: .
V: TRBV5-1

CDR3: CASSLRAGSSYNEQFF
DNA: TGTGCCAGCAGCTTGCGGGCGGGAAGCTCCTACAATGAGCAGTTCTTC
size: .
J: TRBJ2-1
D: .
V: TRBV7-6

CDR3: CSAGGALAGVGKNIQYF
DNA: TGCAGTGCTGGCGGCGCGCTAGCGGGAGTAGGCAAAAACATTCAGTACTTC
size: many
J: TRBJ2-4
D: TRBD2
V: TRBV20-1

CDR3: CAWRRGFPPNNEQFF
DNA: TGTGCCTGGAGGAGGGGTTTCCCCCCTAACAATGAGCAGTTCTTC
size: few
J: TRBJ2-1
D: .
V: TRBV30

CDR3: CASSLVASPAGRDTQYF
DNA: TGTGCCAGCAGCTTAGTGGCGTCCCCAGCCGGAAGAGATACGCAGTATTTT
size: few
J: TRBJ2-3
D: .
V: TRBV7-2

CDR3: CASSQDRWGTQYF
DNA: TGTGCCAGCAGCCAAGATCGCTGGGGTACGCAGTATTTT
size: .
J: TRBJ2-3
D: .
V: TRBV3-1

CDR3: CSAPRGPEAFF
DNA: TGCAGTGCTCCCAGGGGACCTGAAGCTTTCTTT
size: few
J: TRBJ1-1
D: .
V: TRBV20-1

CDR3: CASSWNRDEGQYF
DNA: TGCGCCAGCAGCTGGAACAGGGATGAGGGTCAGTACTTC
size: few
J: TRBJ2-4
D: .
V: TRBV5-1

CDR3: CASSLASKNTEAFF
DNA: TGTGCCAGCAGCTTAGCAAGCAAGAACACTGAAGCTTTCTTT
size: .
J: TRBJ1-1
D: .
V: TRBV7-9

CDR3: CASSAGQGSHKLDEQFF
DNA: TGTGCCAGCAGCGCAGGCCAGGGGTCGCATAAGTTGGATGAGCAGTTCTTC
size: .
J: TRBJ2-1
D: .
V: TRBV7-2

CDR3: CATYLDAAVSPTLGELFF
DNA: TGTGCCACTTACTTGGACGCCGCCGTATCACCTACTCTAGGGGAGCTGTTTTTT
size: .
J: TRBJ2-2
D: .
V: TRBV6-2/TRBV6-3

CDR3: CASMSYSGRGGNNEQFF
DNA: TGTGCCAGCATGTCCTATAGCGGGAGGGGGGGGAACAATGAGCAGTTCTTC
size: .
J: TRBJ2-1
D: TRBD2
V: TRBV6-2/TRBV6-3

CDR3: CASSLGGGRAIYNEQFF
DNA: TGTGCCAGCAGCTTGGGTGGCGGGAGGGCCATATACAATGAGCAGTTCTTC
size: many
J: TRBJ2-1
D: TRBD2
V: TRBV7-3

CDR3: CSPSGKLTDTQYF
DNA: TGCAGCCCAAGCGGGAAGCTGACAGATACGCAGTATTTT
size: many
J: TRBJ2-3
D: TRBD2
V: TRBV29-1

CDR3: CASSLRAGGGTDTQYF
DNA: TGTGCCAGCAGTTTACGGGCGGGAGGAGGCACAGATACGCAGTATTTT
size: many
J: TRBJ2-3
D: TRBD2
V: TRBV12-3/TRBV12-4

CDR3: CATSDFQGYNEQFF
DNA: TGTGCCACCAGTGATTTTCAGGGTTACAATGAGCAGTTCTTC
size: many
J: TRBJ2-1
D: .
V: TRBV24-1

CDR3: CSARGSNTEAFF
DNA: TGCAGTGCTAGGGGGTCTAACACTGAAGCTTTCTTT
size: many
J: TRBJ1-1
D: .
V: TRBV20-1

CDR3: CASSLLREPHEQYF
DNA: TGTGCCAGCAGTTTATTGAGAGAGCCCCACGAGCAGTACTTC
size: few
J: TRBJ2-7
D: .
V: TRBV27

CDR3: CASRLAGGGYNEQFF
DNA: TGTGCCAGCAGATTAGCGGGAGGGGGCTACAATGAGCAGTTCTTC
size: many
J: TRBJ2-1
D: TRBD2
V: TRBV11-2

CDR3: CASKGGKGGYTF
DNA: TGTGCCAGCAAGGGGGGAAAGGGTGGCTACACCTTC
size: few
J: TRBJ1-2
D: .
V: TRBV6-5

CDR3: CASTHPGQQNEKLFF
DNA: TGTGCCAGCACTCACCCGGGACAGCAAAATGAAAAACTGTTTTTT
size: few
J: TRBJ1-4
D: TRBD1
V: TRBV6-2/TRBV6-3

CDR3: CSAGSGTSTGELFF
DNA: TGCAGTGCTGGATCCGGGACCTCCACCGGGGAGCTGTTTTTT
size: few
J: TRBJ2-2
D: .
V: TRBV20-1

CDR3: CASSPRLAGKDEQYF
DNA: TGTGCCAGCAGCCCACGACTAGCGGGAAAGGACGAGCAGTACTTC
size: few
J: TRBJ2-7
D: TRBD2
V: TRBV6-2/TRBV6-3

CDR3: CSVRRETQYF
DNA: TGCAGCGTTCGGAGGGAGACCCAGTACTTC
size: few
J: TRBJ2-5
D: .
V: TRBV29-1

CDR3: CASSQSTGDAYEQYF
DNA: TGCGCCAGCAGCCAGTCGACCGGGGACGCCTACGAGCAGTACTTC
size: .
J: TRBJ2-7
D: .
V: TRBV4-1

CDR3: CASSPGSGSRAQYF
DNA: TGTGCCAGCAGCCCGGGTAGCGGGAGCCGGGCCCAGTACTTC
size: .
J: TRBJ2-5
D: TRBD2
V: TRBV7-2

CDR3: CASEQGRNSPLHF
DNA: TGTGCCAGCGAACAGGGTCGGAATTCACCCCTCCACTTT
size: .
J: TRBJ1-6
D: .
V: TRBV3-1

CDR3: CASSQTPKGDEQYF
DNA: TGTGCCAGCAGCCAAACCCCTAAGGGGGACGAGCAGTACTTC
size: .
J: TRBJ2-7
D: .
V: TRBV4-2

CDR3: CASSVISGAETQYF
DNA: TGTGCCAGCAGTGTTATATCCGGTGCTGAGACCCAGTACTTC
size: .
J: TRBJ2-5
D: .
V: TRBV2

CDR3: CASSILGQGRNTIYF
DNA: TGTGCCAGCAGTATTCTGGGACAGGGAAGAAACACCATATATTTT
size: many
J: TRBJ1-3
D: TRBD1
V: TRBV6-1

CDR3: CSAYTGAPNQPQHF
DNA: TGCAGTGCTTATACAGGGGCGCCTAATCAGCCCCAGCATTTT
size: few
J: TRBJ1-5
D: TRBD1
V: TRBV20-1

CDR3: CALVGGTNEQFF
DNA: TGTGCCTTGGTGGGAGGTACAAATGAGCAGTTCTTC
size: .
J: TRBJ2-1
D: .
V: TRBV30